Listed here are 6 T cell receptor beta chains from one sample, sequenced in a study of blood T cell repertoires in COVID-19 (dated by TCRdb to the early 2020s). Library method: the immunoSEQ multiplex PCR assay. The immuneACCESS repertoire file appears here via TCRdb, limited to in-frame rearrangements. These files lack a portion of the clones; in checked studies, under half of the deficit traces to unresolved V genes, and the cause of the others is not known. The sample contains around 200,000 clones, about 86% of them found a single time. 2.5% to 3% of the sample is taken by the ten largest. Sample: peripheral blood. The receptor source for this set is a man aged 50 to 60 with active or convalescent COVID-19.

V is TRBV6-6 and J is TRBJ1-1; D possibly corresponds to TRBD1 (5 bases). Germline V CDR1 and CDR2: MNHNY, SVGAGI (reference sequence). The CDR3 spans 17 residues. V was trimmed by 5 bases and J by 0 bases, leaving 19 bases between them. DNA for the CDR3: TGTGCCAGCAGTCCCGTATCGGGGACTACGATGAACACTGAAGCTTTCTTT. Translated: CASSPVSGTTMNTEAFF.

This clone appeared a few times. DNA of the CDR3: TGTGCCAGCAGGAGGGGGACAGACTATGGCTACACCTTC. It is translated as CASRRGTDYGYTF. The chain joins TRBV6-5 to TRBJ1-2, with 7 bases lining up with TRBD1. The CDR3 sequence is 13 residues long. The junction had 4 bases not matched to a gene; V was cut back by 6 bases and J by 3 bases. The germline CDR1 and CDR2 sequences are MNHEY and SVGAGI.

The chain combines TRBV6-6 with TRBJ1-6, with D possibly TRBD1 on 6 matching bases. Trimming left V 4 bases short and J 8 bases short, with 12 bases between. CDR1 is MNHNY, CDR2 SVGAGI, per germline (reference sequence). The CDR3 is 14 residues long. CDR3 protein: CASSFKGVDSPLHF. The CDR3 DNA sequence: TGTGCCAGCAGTTTCAAGGGGGTCGATTCACCCCTCCACTTT.

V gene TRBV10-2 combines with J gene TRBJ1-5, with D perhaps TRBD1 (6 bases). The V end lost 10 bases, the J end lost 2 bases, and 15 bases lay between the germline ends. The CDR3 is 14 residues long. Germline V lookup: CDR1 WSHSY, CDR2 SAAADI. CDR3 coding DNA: TGCGCCACCTCGGACAGCGCCCGCAATCAGCCCCAGCATTTT. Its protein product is CATSDSARNQPQHF.

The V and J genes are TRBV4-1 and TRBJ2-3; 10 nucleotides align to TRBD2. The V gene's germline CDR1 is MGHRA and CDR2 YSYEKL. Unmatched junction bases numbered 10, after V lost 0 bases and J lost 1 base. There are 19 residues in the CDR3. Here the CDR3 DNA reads TGCGCCAGCAGCCAAGACCCCGGGACTAGCGCGACGGGCACAGATACGCAGTATTTT. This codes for CASSQDPGTSATGTDTQYF.

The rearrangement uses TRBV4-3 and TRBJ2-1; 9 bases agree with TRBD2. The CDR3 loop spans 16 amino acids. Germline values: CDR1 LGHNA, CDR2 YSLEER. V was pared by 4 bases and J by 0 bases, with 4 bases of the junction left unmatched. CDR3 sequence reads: CASSPTSGSSYNEQFF. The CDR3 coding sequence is TGCGCCAGCAGCCCGACTAGCGGTAGCTCCTACAATGAGCAGTTCTTC.